This TCR beta chain was sequenced in a study of OX40 agonist ivuxolimab in advanced cancers. Study-wide background: An anti-OX40 (CD134) antibody with agonistic activity, ivuxolimab, was administered to patients. Overall study results and limits: Not determined was the antigen specificity of the expanded peripheral T cells. At doses 0.1 to 3.0 mg/kg, CD4+ and CD8+ clones expanded.

As to this clone: Its antigen is not known.

The cohort excluded patients with autoimmune disease history or systemic immunosuppression. Profiled with immunoSEQ multiplex PCR; TCRdb holds only in-frame clones, not every one. The sample consists of approximately 58,000 clones, around 93% of them appearing once. With 3 bases removed from V and 2 bases from J, the gap between germline ends came to 11 bases. CDR3 size: 16 residues. Germline assignment: CDR1 SGHNT and CDR2 YENEEA. The rearrangement links TRBV11-3 to TRBJ2-6; possibly TRBD1 or TRBD2 for D (5 bases each). Sequencing used CD4+ or CD8+ T cells sorted from blood, obtained in a trial of the OX40 agonist ivuxolimab. The origin of this receptor is an adult with an advanced solid tumor such as melanoma, head and neck, liver or kidney cancer. The CDR3 coding sequence is TGTGCCAGCAGCTTGGGCCAGGGAGCTGGGGCCAACGTCCTGACTTTC. This sequence encodes CASSLGQGAGANVLTF.